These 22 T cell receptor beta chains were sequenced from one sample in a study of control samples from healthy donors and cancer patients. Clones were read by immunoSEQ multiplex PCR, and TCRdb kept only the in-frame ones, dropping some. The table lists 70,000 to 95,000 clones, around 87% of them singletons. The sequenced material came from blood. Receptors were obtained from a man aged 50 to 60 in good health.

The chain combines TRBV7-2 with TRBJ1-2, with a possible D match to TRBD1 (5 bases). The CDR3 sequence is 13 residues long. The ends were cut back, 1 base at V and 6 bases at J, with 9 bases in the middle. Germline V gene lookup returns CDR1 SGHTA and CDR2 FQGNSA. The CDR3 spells CASSLGRVHGYTF. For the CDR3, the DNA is TGTGCCAGCAGCTTAGGCAGGGTACATGGCTACACCTTC. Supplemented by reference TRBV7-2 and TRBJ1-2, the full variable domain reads GAGVSQSPSNKVTEKGKDVELRCDPISGHTALYWYRQSLGQGLEFLIYFQGNSAPDKSGLPSDRFSAERTGGSVSTLTIQRTQQEDSAVYLCASSLGRVHGYTFGSGTRLTVV.

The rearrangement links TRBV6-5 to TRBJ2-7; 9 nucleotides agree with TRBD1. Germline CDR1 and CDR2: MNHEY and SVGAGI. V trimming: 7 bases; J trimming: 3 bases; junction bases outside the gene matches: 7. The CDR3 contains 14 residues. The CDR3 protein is CASTWTGEVYEQYV. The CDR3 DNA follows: TGTGCCAGCACCTGGACAGGGGAGGTCTACGAGCAGTACGTC.

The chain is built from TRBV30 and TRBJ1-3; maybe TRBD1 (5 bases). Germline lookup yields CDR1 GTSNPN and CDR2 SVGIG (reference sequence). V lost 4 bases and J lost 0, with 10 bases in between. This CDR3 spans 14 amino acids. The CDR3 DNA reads TGTGCCTGGAATCGGGGCGGCTCTGGAAACACCATATATTTT. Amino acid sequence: CAWNRGGSGNTIYF.

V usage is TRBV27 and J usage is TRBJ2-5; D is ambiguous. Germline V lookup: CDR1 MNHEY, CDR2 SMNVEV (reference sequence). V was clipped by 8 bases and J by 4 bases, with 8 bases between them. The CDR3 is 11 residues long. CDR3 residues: CASGRTETQYF. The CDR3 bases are TGTGCCAGCGGACGAACAGAGACCCAGTACTTC.

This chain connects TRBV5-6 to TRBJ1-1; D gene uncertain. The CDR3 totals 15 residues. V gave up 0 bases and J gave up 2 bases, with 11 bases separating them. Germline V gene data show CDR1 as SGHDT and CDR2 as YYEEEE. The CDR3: CASSLAWGPNTEAFF. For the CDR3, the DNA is TGTGCCAGCAGCTTGGCCTGGGGTCCTAACACTGAAGCTTTCTTT.

The CDR3 sequence is CASSFMAGQETQYF. CDR3 bases: TGTGCCAGCAGTTTTATGGCAGGGCAAGAGACCCAGTACTTC. This sequence joins TRBV27 and TRBJ2-5; possible D gene TRBD1, 5 bases. The ends were cut back, 3 bases at V and 2 bases at J, with 10 bases in the middle. The CDR3 spans 14 residues. Germline CDR1 is MNHEY and CDR2 is SMNVEV (reference sequence).

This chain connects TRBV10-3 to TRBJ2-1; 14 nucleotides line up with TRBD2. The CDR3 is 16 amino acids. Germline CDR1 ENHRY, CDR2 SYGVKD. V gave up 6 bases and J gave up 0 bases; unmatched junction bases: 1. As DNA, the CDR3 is TGTGCCATCAGCGGGACTAGCGGGAGCTCCTACAATGAGCAGTTCTTC. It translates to CAISGTSGSSYNEQFF.

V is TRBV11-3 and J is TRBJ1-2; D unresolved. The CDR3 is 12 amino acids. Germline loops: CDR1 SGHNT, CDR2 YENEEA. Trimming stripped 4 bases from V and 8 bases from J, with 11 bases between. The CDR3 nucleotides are TGTGCCAGCAGCTCCGGCCTAGCGGGCTACACCTTC. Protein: CASSSGLAGYTF.

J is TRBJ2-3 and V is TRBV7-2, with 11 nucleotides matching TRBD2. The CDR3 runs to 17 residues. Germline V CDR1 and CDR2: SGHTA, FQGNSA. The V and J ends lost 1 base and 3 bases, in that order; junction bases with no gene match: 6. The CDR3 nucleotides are TGTGCCAGCAGCTTAGACGCTCGGACTAGCGGGACAGATACGCAGTATTTT. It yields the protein CASSLDARTSGTDTQYF.

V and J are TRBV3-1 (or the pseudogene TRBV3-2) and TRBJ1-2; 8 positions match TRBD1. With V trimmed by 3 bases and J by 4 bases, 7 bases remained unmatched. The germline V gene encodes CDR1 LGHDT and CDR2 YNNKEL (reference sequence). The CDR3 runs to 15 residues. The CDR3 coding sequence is TGTGCCAGCAGCCAGCAATGGACAGGGACCTATGGCTACACCTTC. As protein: CASSQQWTGTYGYTF.

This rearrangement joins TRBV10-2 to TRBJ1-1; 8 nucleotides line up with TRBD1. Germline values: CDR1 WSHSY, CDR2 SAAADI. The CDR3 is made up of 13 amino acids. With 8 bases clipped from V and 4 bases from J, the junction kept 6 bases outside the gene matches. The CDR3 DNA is TGCGCCAGCGTCAGACAGGGGTCCACTGAAGCTTTCTTT. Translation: CASVRQGSTEAFF.

The CDR3 here is CASSHTGDKETQYF. CDR3 nucleotides: TGCGCCAGCAGCCATACAGGAGACAAAGAGACCCAGTACTTC. V usage is TRBV5-1 and J usage is TRBJ2-5; a possible D gene is TRBD1 (5 bases). Germline V CDR1 and CDR2: SGHRS, YFSETQ. The V end was cut by 4 bases, the J end by 3 bases, with 13 bases between. The CDR3 is 14 residues long.

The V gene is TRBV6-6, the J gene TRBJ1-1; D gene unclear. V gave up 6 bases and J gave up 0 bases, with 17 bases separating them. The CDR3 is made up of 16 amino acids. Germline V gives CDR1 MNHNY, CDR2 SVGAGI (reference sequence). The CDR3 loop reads CASSLYRSLMNTEAFF. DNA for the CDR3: TGTGCCAGCAGCCTTTACAGAAGCCTAATGAACACTGAAGCTTTCTTT.

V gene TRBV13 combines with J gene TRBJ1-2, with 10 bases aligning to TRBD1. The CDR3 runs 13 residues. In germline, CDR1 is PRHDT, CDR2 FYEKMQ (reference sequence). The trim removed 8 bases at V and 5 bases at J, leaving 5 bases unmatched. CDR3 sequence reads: CASRQGAGYGYTF. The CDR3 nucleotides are TGTGCCAGCCGACAGGGGGCAGGTTATGGCTACACCTTC.

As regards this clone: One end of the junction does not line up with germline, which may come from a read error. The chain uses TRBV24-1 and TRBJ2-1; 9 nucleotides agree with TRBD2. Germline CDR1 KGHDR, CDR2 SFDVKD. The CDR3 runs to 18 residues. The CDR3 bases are TGTGCCACCAGTGATACGAGACTAGCGGCTAATTCCTTCAATGAGCAGTTCTTC. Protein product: CATSDTRLAANSFNEQFF.

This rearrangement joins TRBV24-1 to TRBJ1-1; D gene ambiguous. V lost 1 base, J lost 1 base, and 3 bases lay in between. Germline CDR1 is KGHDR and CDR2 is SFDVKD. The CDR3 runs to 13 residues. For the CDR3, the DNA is TGTGCCACCAGTGATTTCAGGAACACTGAAGCTTTCTTT. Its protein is CATSDFRNTEAFF.

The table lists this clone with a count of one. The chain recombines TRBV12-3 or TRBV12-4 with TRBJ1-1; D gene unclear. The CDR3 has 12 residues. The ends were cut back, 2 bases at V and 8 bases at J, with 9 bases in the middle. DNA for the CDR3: TGTGCCAGCAGTTTAAGATTGGGAGAAGCTTTCTTT. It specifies CASSLRLGEAFF.

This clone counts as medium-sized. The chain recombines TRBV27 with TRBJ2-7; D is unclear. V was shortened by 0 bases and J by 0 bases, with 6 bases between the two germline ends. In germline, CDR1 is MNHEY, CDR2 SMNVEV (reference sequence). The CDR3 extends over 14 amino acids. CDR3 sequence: CASSLSEISYEQYF. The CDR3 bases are TGTGCCAGCAGTTTATCGGAGATCTCCTACGAGCAGTACTTC.

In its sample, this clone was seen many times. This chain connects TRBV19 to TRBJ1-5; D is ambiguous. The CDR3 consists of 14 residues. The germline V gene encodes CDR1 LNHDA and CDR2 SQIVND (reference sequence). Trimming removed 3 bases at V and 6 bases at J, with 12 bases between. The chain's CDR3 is CASSISFVSQPQHF. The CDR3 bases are TGTGCCAGTAGTATTTCGTTCGTGAGTCAGCCCCAGCATTTT.

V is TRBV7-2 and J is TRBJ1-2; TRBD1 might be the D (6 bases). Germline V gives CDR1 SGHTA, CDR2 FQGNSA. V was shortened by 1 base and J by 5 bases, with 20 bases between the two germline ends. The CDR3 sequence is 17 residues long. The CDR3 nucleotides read TGTGCCAGCAGCTTAGGAGCCTACAGGGCCTCTGGGTATGGCTACACCTTC. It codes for CASSLGAYRASGYGYTF.

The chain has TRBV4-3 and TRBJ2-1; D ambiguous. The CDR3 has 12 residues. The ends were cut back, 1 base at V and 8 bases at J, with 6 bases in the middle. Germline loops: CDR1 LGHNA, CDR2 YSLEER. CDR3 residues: CASSQAKDEQFF. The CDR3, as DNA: TGCGCCAGCAGCCAAGCGAAGGATGAGCAGTTCTTC.

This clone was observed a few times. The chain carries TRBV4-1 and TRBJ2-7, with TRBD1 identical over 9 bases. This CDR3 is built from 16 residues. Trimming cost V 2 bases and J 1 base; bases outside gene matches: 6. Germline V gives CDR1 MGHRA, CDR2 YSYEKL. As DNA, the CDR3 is TGCGCCAGCAGCCAACATCCGGGACAGGGATCCTACGAGCAGTACTTC. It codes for CASSQHPGQGSYEQYF.